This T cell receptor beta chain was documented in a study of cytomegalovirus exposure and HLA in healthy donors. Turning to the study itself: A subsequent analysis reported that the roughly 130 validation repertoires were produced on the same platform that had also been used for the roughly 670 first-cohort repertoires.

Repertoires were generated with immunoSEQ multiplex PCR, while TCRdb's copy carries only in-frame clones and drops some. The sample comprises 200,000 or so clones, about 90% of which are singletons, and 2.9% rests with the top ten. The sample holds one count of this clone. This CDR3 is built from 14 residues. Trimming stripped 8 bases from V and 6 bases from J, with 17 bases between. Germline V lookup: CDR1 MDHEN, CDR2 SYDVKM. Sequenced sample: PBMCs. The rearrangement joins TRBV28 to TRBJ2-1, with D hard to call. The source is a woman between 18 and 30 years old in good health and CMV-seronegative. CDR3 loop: CASALGPRFNEQFF. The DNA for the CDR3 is TGTGCCAGCGCCCTAGGTCCCCGTTTCAATGAGCAGTTCTTC.